The TCR beta chain described here comes from a study of CD8+CD57+ T cells in acquired aplastic anemia. The sequenced patients had an expansion of CD8+CD57+ cells seen by flow cytometry. Germline V gene data show CDR1 as DFQATT and CDR2 as SNEGSKA (reference sequence). V lost 6 bases, J lost 2 bases, and 6 bases stayed unmatched. CDR3 length: 14 amino acids. The TCR beta profiling, which covered VDJ combination and CDR3 sequence, was carried out using genomic DNA as the template. In TCRdb, the reads were re-called with MiXCR into one record per CDR3 protein. The sample has over 250,000 distinct CDR3 sequences, roughly 53% seen once.

Sequencing was done on a sample of sorted CD4+, CD8+, or CD8+CD57+ T cells (not recorded which) from PBMCs. The chain joins TRBV20-1 to TRBJ1-2; the match to TRBD1 covers 10 bases. The sequence derives from a human donor with aplastic anemia. In nucleotides, the CDR3 is TGCAGTGCGCCGGGACAGGGGTGGAACTATGGCTACACCTTC. Translating it yields CSAPGQGWNYGYTF.